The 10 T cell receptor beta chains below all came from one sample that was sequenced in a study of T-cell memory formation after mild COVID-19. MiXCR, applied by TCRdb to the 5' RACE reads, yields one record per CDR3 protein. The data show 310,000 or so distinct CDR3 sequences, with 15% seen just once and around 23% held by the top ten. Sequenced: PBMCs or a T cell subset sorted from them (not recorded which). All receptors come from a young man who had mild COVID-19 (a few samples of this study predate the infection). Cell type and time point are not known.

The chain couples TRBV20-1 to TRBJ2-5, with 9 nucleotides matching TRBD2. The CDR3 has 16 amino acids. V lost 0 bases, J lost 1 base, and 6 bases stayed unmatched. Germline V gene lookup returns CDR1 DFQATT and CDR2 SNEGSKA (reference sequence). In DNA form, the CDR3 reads TGCAGTGCTAGAGATCGAGGCGGGGGGGGCCAAGAGACCCAGTACTTC. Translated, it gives CSARDRGGGGQETQYF.

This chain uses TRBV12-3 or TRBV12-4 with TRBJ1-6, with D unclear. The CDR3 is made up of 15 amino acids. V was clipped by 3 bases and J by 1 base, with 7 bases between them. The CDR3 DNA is TGTGCCAGCAGTTTGTCCGGATCCTATAATTCACCCCTCCACTTT. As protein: CASSLSGSYNSPLHF.

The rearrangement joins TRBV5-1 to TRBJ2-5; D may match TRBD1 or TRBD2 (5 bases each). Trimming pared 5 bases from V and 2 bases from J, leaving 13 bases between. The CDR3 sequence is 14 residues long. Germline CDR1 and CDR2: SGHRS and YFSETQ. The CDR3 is CASRSGTEQETQYF. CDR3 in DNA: TGCGCCAGCAGATCCGGGACGGAACAAGAGACCCAGTACTTC.

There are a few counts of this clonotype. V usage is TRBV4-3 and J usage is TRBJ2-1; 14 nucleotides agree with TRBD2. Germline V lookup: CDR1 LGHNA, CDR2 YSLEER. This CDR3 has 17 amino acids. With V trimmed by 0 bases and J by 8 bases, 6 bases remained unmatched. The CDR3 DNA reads TGCGCCAGCAGCCAAGATGGGACTAGCGGGGGTGAGGATGAGCAGTTCTTC. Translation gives CASSQDGTSGGEDEQFF.

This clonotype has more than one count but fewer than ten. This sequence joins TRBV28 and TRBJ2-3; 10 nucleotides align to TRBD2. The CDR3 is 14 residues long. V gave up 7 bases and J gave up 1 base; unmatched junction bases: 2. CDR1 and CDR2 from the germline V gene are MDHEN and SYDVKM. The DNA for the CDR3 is TGTGCCAGCACCGGGACTAGCGGCACAGATACGCAGTATTTT. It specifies CASTGTSGTDTQYF.

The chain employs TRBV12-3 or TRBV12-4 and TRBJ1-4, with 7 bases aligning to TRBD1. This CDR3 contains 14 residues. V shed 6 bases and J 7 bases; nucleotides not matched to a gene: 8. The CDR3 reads CASSPRQGTEKLFF. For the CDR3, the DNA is TGTGCCAGCAGCCCGCGACAGGGTACTGAAAAACTGTTTTTT.

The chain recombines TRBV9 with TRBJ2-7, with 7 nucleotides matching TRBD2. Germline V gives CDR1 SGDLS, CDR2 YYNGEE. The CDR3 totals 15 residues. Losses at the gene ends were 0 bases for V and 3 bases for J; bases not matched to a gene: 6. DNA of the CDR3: TGTGCCAGCAGCGTAGGGGGCTCGGGGGGCTACGAGCAGTACTTC. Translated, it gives CASSVGGSGGYEQYF.

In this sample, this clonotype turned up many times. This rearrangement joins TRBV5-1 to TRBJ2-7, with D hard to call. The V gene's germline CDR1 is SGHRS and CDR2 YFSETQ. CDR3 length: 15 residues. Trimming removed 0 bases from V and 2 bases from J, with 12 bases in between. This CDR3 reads CASSLAATNAYEQYF. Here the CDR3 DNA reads TGCGCCAGCAGCTTGGCCGCGACGAATGCCTACGAGCAGTACTTC.

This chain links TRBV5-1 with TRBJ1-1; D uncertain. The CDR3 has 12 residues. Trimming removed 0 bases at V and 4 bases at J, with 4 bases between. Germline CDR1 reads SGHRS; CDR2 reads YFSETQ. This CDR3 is CASSLVSTEAFF. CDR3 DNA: TGCGCCAGCAGCTTGGTATCCACTGAAGCTTTCTTT.

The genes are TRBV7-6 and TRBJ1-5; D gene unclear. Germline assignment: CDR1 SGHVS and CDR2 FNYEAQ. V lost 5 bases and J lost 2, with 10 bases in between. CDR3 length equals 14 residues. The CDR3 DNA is TGTGCCAGCAGCCCCGAGGCGGGCAATCAGCCCCAGCATTTT. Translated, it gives CASSPEAGNQPQHF. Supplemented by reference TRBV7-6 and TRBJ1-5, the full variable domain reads GAGVSQSPRYKVTKRGQDVALRCDPISGHVSLYWYRQALGQGPEFLTYFNYEAQQDKSGLPNDRFSAERPEGSISTLTIQRTEQRDSAMYRCASSPEAGNQPQHFGDGTRLSIL.